This T cell receptor (beta chain) was identified in a study of shared clonotypes between healthy human individuals. Study-wide results and caveats: Across a handful of donors, naive CD4 shared around 5.3%, naive CD8 more than 3%, memory CD4 about 2.4%, memory CD8 0.4% to 0.5%.

This CDR3 has 15 amino acids. Germline CDR1 reads ENHRY; CDR2 reads SYGVKD. V shed 10 bases, J shed 0 bases, and the junction held 4 bases outside the gene matches. Produced via immunoSEQ multiplex PCR; TCRdb's table is partial and in-frame only. The sample consists of 850,000 to 1,200,000 clones, about 70% of them appearing once. This clone showed up just a few times. What it binds is unknown. The V and J genes are TRBV10-3 and TRBJ2-5; 14 bases match TRBD2. This TCR derives from a man younger than 35 in good health. The sample comprised memory CD4+ T cells sorted from blood. Indicated subset: CD45RA-negative fraction. The CDR3 DNA follows: TGTGCCAGCCGGACTAGCGGGGGGAACCAAGAGACCCAGTACTTC. Amino acids: CASRTSGGNQETQYF.